This TCR beta chain was captured by sequencing in a study of the immune and genomic landscape of osteosarcoma. General study results and limits: Reference clonality came from outside normal skin and healthy blood, not matched tissue. Several cases had a single hyperexpanded clone dominating the repertoire, all with fewer than 100 T-cell clonotypes. Productive clonality was low overall, averaging roughly 0.1, maximum 0.25 to 0.35. Clonality was higher in immune-hot C3 than cold C1, yet still low.

CDR3 size: 15 residues. Trimming shortened V by 7 bases and J by 0 bases, and 13 bases separated the two germline ends. The germline V gene has CDR1 LNHDA and CDR2 SQIVND (reference sequence). On this clone itself: Its specificity is not known.

Osteosarcoma specimens were post-treatment primary, local recurrence and metastasis tumors from poor-prognosis patients. Using immunoSEQ multiplex PCR, the repertoire was profiled, and TCRdb retains in-frame clones only, with some absent. The sample carries roughly 5,000 clones, roughly 70% recorded once. This clonotype originated in a human donor with osteosarcoma. Sequenced material: osteosarcoma tumor tissue from the femur. The rearrangement uses TRBV19 and TRBJ2-1; D assignment may be TRBD1 or TRBD2 (5 bases each). The CDR3 DNA reads TGTGCCAGTAAAGTAGGGACCGACTCCTACAATGAGCAGTTCTTC. It translates to CASKVGTDSYNEQFF.